This TCR beta chain comes out of a study of T cell repertoires in cytomegalovirus infection. Study at large: Well-studied HLA-B-restricted epitopes and recently identified HLA-C-restricted epitopes of CMV were both used in the study. Carrying CMV and the relevant HLA type showed in public TCR beta signatures. Study conclusions and caveats: The cumulative frequency of public TCR beta families distinguished individuals who carried CMV together with the relevant HLA. Dominating the ex vivo response were HLA-C-restricted CMV-specific TCR beta clonotypes.

TCRdb redid the calling of the reads with MiXCR, one entry per CDR3 protein. The table has approximately 89,000 distinct CDR3 sequences, over 25% seen once. This CDR3 is 15 amino acids long. Trimming removed 1 base from V and 5 bases from J, with 14 bases in between. The germline V gene has CDR1 MGHRA and CDR2 YSYEKL. This clonotype was recorded a few times. What it recognizes is unknown. The sequence came from a human donor in good health (CMV status not recorded). Some clones in this sample may be carry-over from other donors' samples. The starting material was CD8+ T cells from cultured PBMCs, obtained from culture after CMV antigen stimulation. The chain carries TRBV4-1 and TRBJ2-5, with a weak D call TRBD2 (7 bases). The CDR3: CASSQVAGARETQYF. DNA for the CDR3: TGCGCCAGCAGCCAAGTCGCGGGGGCCAGGGAGACCCAGTACTTC.